This T cell receptor beta chain was obtained from a study of shared clonotypes between healthy human individuals. V gave up 6 bases and J gave up 0 bases; unmatched junction bases: 4. This CDR3 has 13 residues. The V gene's germline CDR1 is SQVTM and CDR2 ANQGSEA. The protocol was immunoSEQ multiplex PCR, while the TCRdb copy is restricted to in-frame clones and leaves out a portion. The data contain approximately 2,300,000 clones, roughly 90% of them seen just once; the ten biggest clones take up more than 0.35%. This sequence was found in a man aged 18-30 years in good health. Some clones in this sample may be carry-over from other donors' samples. The chain links TRBV29-1 to TRBJ2-5, with 7 bases fitting TRBD1. The sample taken for sequencing was naive CD4+ T cells from PBMCs. The subset is: CD45RA+ positively selected. Written as DNA, the CDR3 is TGCAGCGTCCGGGACAGCTACCAAGAGACCCAGTACTTC. It yields the protein CSVRDSYQETQYF.